This TCR beta chain was sequenced in a study of blood T cell repertoires in COVID-19. Across the whole study: Whether acute or convalescent, the COVID-19 samples came from the United States, Italy and Spain. The analysed material was cDNA or gDNA that came from T cells, B-cell-depleted T cells, or PBMCs.

Germline V gene data show CDR1 as SGHKS and CDR2 as YYEKEE (reference sequence). The length of the CDR3 is 16 residues. V lost 2 bases to trimming and J lost 1 base; unmatched junction nucleotides: 5. Per the authors' pipeline: The assay estimated nucleated cells by amplifying reference gene primers. Only in-frame clones appear in the TCRdb table, and some are missing; sequencing was by immunoSEQ multiplex PCR. V, J and clone size reflect that table, while D and trimming were determined from the DNA. The table shows 85,000 to 110,000 clones, with around four fifths occurring only once. The chain couples TRBV5-5 to TRBJ1-4, with 7 positions matching TRBD1. The sequencing input was peripheral blood. This TCR came from a human donor in a cohort sampled during active COVID-19. The CDR3, as DNA: TGTGCCAGCAGCTTTGCGGGACAGCTAACTAATGAAAAACTGTTTTTT. Amino acid sequence: CASSFAGQLTNEKLFF.